This T cell receptor (beta chain) originates from a study of post-analysis software for immune sequencing data. In the study overall: Patients with relapsing-remitting, secondary progressive and progressive-relapsing multiple sclerosis courses were all represented. Study outcomes and limitations: Multiple sclerosis patients showed significantly lower normalized Chao1 diversity than controls did. Comparison of patients with controls showed 5 or 6 TRBV segments more frequent in patients, TRBV5-6, TRBV5-1 and TRBV20-1 among them. Samples sharing a preparation batch grouped tightly together when assessed by F measure.

Each TCR beta cDNA library carried unique molecular identifiers. Roughly 450,000 cDNA molecules came from around 1 to 10 million T cells. Via MiXCR, TCRdb re-called the PCR reads, giving one row per CDR3 protein. Altogether roughly 540,000 distinct CDR3 sequences are present, around 36% being singletons, with the ten largest covering around 6%. The CDR3 totals 12 residues. Germline CDR1 reads DFQATT; CDR2 reads SNEGSKA (reference sequence). Trimming took 6 bases from V and 14 from J, leaving 20 bases between them. Comment on this clonotype: The antigen is undetermined.

The sequence derives from a girl aged 2-17 years with multiple sclerosis. The sample was blood. V and J are TRBV20-1 and TRBJ2-1; either TRBD1 or TRBD2 may fit D (5 bases each). The CDR3 DNA sequence: TGCAGTGCAATAACCTCGACAGAGAGGGAGTTCTTC. Translated: CSAITSTEREFF.